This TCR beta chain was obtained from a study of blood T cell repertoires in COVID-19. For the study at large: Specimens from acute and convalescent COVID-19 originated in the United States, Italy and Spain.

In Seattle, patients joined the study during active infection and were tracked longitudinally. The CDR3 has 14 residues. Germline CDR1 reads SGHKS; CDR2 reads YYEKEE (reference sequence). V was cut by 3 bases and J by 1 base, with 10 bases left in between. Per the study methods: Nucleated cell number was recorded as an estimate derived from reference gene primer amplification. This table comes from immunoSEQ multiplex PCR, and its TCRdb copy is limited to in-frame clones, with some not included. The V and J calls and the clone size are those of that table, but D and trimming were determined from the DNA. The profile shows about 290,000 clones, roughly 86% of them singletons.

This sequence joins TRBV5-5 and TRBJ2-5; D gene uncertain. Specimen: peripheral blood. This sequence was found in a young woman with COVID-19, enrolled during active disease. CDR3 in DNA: TGTGCCAGCAGCTCAGTGGCAGGCCAAGAGACCCAGTACTTC. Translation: CASSSVAGQETQYF.